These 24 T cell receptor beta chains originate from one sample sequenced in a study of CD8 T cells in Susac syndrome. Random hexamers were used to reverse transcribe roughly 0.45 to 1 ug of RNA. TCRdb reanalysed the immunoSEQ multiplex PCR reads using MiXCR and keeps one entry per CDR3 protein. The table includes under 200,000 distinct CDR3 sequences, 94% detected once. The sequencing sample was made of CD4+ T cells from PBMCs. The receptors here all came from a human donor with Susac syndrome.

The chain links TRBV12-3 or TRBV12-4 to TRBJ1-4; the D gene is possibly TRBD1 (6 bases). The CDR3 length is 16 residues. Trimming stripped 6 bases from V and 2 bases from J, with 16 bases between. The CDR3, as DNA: TGTGCCAGCAGCAGGGGCTCCCTGGGGACTAATGAAAAACTGTTTTTT. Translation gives CASSRGSLGTNEKLFF.

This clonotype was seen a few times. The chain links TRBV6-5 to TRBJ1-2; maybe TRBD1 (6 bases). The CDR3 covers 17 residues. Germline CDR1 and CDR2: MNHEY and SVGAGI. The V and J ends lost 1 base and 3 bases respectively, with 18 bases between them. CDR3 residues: CASSYWRQGRGDYGYTF. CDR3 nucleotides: TGTGCCAGCAGTTACTGGAGGCAGGGGCGAGGGGACTATGGCTACACCTTC.

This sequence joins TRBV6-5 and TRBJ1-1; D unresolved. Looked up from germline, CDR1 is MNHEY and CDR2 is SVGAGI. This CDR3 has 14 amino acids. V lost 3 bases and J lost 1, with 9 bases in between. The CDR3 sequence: CASSYGQRNTEAFF. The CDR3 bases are TGTGCCAGCAGTTATGGGCAAAGGAACACTGAAGCTTTCTTT.

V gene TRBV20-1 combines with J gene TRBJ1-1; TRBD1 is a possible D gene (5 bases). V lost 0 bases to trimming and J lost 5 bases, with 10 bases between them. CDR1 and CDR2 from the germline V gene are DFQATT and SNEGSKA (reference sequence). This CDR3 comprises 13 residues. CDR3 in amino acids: CSAREGGWTEAFF. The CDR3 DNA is TGCAGTGCTAGAGAGGGGGGATGGACTGAAGCTTTCTTT.

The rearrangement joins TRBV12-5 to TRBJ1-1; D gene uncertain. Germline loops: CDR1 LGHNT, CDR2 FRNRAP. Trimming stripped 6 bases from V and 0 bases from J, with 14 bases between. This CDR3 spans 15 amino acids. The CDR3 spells CASGRLGGMNTEAFF. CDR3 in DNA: TGTGCTAGTGGACGATTGGGAGGGATGAACACTGAAGCTTTCTTT.

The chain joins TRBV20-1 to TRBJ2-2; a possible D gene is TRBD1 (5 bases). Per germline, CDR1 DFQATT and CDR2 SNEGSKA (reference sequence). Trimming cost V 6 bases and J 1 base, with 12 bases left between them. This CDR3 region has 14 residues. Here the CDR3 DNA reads TGCAGTGCCCCCCCCGACAGGAACACCGGGGAGCTGTTTTTT. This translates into CSAPPDRNTGELFF.

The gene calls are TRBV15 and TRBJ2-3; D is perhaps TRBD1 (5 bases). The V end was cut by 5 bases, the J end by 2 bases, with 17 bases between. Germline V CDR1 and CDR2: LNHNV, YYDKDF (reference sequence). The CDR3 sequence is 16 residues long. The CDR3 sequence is CATSRPVPGYTDTQYF. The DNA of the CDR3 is TGTGCCACCAGCCGACCCGTACCAGGGTACACAGATACGCAGTATTTT.

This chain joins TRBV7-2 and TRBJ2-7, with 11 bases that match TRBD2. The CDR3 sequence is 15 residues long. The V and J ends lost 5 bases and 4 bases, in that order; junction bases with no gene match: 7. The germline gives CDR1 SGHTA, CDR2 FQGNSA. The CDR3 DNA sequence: TGTGCCAGCAGCCTTAGCGGGGGGGCCCGGTACGAGCAGTACTTC. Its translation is CASSLSGGARYEQYF.

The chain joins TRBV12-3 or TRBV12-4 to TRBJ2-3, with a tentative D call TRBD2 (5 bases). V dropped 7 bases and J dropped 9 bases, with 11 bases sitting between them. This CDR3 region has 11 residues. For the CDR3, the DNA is TGTGCCAGCACCTTCGGCGGGACGCAGTATTTT. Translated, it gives CASTFGGTQYF.

The CDR3 DNA sequence: TGCGCCAGCAGCACAGGAGGAAGTCTGGGCACTGAAGCTTTCTTT. Translation: CASSTGGSLGTEAFF. The chain is built from TRBV5-1 and TRBJ1-1; D possibly corresponds to TRBD1 (5 bases). The CDR3 loop spans 15 amino acids. V was clipped by 4 bases and J by 4 bases, with 17 bases between them. Per the germline V gene, CDR1 is SGHRS and CDR2 is YFSETQ.

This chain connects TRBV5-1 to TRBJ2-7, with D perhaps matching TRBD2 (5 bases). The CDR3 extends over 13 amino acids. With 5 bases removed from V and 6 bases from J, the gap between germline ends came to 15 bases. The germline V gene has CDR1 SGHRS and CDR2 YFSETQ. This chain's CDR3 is CASRRTPSGEQYF. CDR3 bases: TGCGCCAGCAGACGCACCCCCAGCGGCGAGCAGTACTTC.

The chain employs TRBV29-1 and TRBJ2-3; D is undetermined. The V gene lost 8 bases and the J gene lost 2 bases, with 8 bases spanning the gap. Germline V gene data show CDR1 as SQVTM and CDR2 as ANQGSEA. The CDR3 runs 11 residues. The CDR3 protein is CSLSTTDTQYF. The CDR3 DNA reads TGCAGCTTGTCTACCACAGATACGCAGTATTTT.

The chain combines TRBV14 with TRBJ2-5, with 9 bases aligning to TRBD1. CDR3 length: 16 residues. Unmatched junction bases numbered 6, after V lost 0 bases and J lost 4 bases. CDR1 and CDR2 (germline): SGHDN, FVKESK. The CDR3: CASSQDMKDRGETQYF. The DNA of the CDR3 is TGTGCCAGCAGCCAAGATATGAAGGACAGGGGAGAGACCCAGTACTTC.

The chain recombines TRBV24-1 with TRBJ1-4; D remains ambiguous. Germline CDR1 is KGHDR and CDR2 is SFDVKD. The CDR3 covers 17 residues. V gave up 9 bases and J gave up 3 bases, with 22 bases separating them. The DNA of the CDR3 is TGTGCCACCCCCCAGGCGGTAATCGGGGTGGCTAATGAAAAACTGTTTTTT. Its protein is CATPQAVIGVANEKLFF.

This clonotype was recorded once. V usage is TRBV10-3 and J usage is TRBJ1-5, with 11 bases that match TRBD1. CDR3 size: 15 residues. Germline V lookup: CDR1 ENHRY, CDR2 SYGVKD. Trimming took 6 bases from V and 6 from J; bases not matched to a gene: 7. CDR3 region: CAISQGTGGGQPQHF. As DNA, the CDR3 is TGTGCCATCAGCCAGGGGACAGGGGGGGGTCAGCCCCAGCATTTT.

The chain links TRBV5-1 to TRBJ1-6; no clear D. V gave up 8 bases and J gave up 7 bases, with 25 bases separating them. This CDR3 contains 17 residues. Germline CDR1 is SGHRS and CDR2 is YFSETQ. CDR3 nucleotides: TGCGCCAGTTATGATTCGGAGTTTGGCGACGGAAATTCACCCCTCCACTTT. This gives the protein CASYDSEFGDGNSPLHF.

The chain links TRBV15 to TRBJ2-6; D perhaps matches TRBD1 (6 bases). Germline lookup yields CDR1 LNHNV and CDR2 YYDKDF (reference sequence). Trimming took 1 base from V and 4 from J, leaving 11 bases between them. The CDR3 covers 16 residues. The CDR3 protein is CATSRGTGSGANVLTF. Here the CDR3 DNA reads TGTGCCACCAGCAGAGGTACAGGGTCCGGGGCCAACGTCCTGACTTTC. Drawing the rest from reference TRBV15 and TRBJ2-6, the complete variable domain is DAMVIQNPRYQVTQFGKPVTLSCSQTLNHNVMYWYQQKSSQAPKLLFHYYDKDFNNEADTPDNFQSRRPNTSFCFLDIRSPGLGDTAMYLCATSRGTGSGANVLTFGAGSRLTVL.

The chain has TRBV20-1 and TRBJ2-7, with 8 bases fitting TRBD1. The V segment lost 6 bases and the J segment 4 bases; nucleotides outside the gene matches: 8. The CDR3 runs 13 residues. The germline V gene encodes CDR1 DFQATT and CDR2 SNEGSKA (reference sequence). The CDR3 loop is CSAVGRGRYEQYF. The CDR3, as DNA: TGCAGTGCAGTGGGCAGGGGGCGATACGAGCAGTACTTC.

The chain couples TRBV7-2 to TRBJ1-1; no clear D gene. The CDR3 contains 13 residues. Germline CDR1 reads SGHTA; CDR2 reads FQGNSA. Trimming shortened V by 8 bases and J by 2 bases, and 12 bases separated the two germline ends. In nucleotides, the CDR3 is TGTGCCAGCCGCGTGGACCGAAACACTGAAGCTTTCTTT. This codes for CASRVDRNTEAFF.

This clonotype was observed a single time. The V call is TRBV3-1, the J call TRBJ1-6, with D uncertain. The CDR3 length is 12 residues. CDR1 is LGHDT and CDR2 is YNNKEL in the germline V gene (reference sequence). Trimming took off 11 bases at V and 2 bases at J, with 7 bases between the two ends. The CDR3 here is CASATYNSPLHF. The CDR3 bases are TGTGCCTCTGCCACCTATAATTCACCCCTCCACTTT.

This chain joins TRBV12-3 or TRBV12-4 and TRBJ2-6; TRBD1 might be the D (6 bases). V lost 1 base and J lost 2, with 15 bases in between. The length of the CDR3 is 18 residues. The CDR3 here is CASSLGGLGATGANVLTF. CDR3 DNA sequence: TGTGCCAGCAGTTTAGGGGGGTTGGGGGCGACTGGGGCCAACGTCCTGACTTTC.

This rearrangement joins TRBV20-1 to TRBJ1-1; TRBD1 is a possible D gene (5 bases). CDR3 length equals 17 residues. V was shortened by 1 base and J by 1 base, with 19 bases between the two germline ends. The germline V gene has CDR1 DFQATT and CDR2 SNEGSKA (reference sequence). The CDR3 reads CSARVPTLQGANTEAFF. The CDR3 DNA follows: TGCAGTGCTAGAGTCCCGACACTCCAGGGTGCGAACACTGAAGCTTTCTTT.

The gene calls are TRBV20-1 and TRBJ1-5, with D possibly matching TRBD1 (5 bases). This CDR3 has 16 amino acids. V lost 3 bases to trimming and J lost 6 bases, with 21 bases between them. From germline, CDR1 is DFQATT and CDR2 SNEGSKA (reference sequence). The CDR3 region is CSASSLSGIFCQPQHF. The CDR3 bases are TGCAGTGCTAGTTCCCTTTCAGGGATCTTCTGTCAGCCCCAGCATTTT.

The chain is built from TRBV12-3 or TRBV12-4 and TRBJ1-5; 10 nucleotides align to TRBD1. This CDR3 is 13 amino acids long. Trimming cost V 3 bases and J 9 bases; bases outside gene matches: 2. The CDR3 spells CASSFRDRGPQHF. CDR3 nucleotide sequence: TGTGCCAGCAGTTTCCGGGACAGGGGGCCCCAGCATTTT.